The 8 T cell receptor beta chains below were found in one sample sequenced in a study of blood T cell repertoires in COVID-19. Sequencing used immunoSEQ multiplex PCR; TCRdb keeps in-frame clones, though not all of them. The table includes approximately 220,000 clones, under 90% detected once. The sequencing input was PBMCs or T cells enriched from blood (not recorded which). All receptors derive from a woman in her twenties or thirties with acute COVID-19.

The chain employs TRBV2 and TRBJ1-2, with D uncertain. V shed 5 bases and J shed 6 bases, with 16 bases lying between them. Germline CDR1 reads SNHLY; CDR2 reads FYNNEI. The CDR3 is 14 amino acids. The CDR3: CASSIDWGENGYTF. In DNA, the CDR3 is TGTGCCAGCAGTATCGATTGGGGAGAAAATGGCTACACCTTC.

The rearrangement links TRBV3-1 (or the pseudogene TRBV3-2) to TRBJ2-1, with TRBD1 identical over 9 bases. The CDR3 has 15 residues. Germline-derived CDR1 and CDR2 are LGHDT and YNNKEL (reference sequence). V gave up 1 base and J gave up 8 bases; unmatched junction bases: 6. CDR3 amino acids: CASSQAGTGLDEQFF. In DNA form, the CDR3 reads TGTGCCAGCAGCCAAGCCGGGACAGGGTTGGATGAGCAGTTCTTC.

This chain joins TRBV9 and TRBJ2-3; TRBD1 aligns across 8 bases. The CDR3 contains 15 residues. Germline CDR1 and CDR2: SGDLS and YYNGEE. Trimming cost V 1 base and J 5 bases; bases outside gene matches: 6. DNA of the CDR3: TGTGCCAGCAGCGTACAGGACAGGGCGGTAGATACGCAGTATTTT. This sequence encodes CASSVQDRAVDTQYF. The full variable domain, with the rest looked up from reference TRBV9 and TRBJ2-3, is DSGVTQTPKHLITATGQRVTLRCSPRSGDLSVYWYQQSLDQGLQFLIQYYNGEERAKGNILERFSAQQFPDLHSELNLSSLELGDSALYFCASSVQDRAVDTQYFGPGTRLTVL.

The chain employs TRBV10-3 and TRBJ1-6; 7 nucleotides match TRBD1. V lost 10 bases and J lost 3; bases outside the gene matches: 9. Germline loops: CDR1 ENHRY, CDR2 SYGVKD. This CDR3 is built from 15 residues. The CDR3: CATGDGTDYNSPLHF. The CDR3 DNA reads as TGTGCCACTGGGGACGGGACAGACTATAATTCACCCCTCCACTTT.

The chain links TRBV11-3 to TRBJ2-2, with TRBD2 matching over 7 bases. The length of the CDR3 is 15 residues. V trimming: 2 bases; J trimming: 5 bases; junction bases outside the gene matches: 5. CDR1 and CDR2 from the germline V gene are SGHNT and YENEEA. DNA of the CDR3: TGTGCCAGCAGCTTAAATCGGGGAGGGACCGGGGAGCTGTTTTTT. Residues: CASSLNRGGTGELFF.

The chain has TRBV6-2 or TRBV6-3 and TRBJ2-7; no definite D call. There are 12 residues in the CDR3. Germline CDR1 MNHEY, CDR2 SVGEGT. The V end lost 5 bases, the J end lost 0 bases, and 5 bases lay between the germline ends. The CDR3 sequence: CASSQVSYEQYF. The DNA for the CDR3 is TGTGCCAGCAGTCAGGTCTCCTACGAGCAGTACTTC.

CDR3 protein: CASSLTRGYEQYF. CDR3 in DNA: TGTGCCAGCAGCTTAACCAGGGGTTACGAGCAGTACTTC. The rearrangement joins TRBV5-4 to TRBJ2-7; D might be TRBD1 (6 bases). CDR3 length equals 13 residues. With 2 bases removed from V and 4 bases from J, the gap between germline ends came to 10 bases. Germline CDR1 reads SGHNT; CDR2 reads YYREEE (reference sequence).

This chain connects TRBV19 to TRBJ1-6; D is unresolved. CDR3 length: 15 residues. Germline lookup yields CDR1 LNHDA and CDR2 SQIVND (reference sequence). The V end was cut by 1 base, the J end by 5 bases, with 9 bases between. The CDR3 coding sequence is TGTGCCAGTAGTATAGGGCGGAAGAATAATTCACCCCTCCACTTT. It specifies CASSIGRKNNSPLHF.